This T cell receptor beta chain came from a study of OX40 agonist ivuxolimab in advanced cancers. Study-level information: Patients were infused with ivuxolimab every 2 weeks at 0.01 to 10 mg/kg. Dose-escalation subjects each had hepatocellular carcinoma, melanoma, renal cell or head and neck cancer.

Individuals having autoimmune disease history or systemic immunosuppression were not enrolled. The CDR3 is 17 amino acids. Germline CDR1 reads ENHRY; CDR2 reads SYGVKD. J was trimmed by 2 bases and V by 4 bases; bases with no gene match: 9. The protocol was immunoSEQ multiplex PCR, while the TCRdb copy is restricted to in-frame clones and leaves out a portion. The sample consists of 13,000 to 15,000 clones, 65% to 80% of them appearing once. V and J are TRBV10-3 and TRBJ2-2; 8 bases fit TRBD2. This sequence originates from an adult with an advanced solid tumor such as melanoma, head and neck, liver or kidney cancer. Material: CD4+ or CD8+ T cells sorted from blood, obtained in a trial of the OX40 agonist ivuxolimab. The DNA for the CDR3 is TGTGCCATCAGTGGAGGGGATACTAGCGGCAACACCGGGGAGCTGTTTTTT. It codes for CAISGGDTSGNTGELFF.